This T cell receptor beta chain was identified during a study of cytomegalovirus exposure and HLA in healthy donors. The study, taken as a whole, reports: Diagnosis of cytomegalovirus status made by the classifier reportedly showed high specificity and sensitivity. Across donors, most TCRs were seen rarely, yet some public ones were widespread. Among TCR beta chains, those listed as cytomegalovirus-associated numbered about 160.

Profiled with immunoSEQ multiplex PCR; TCRdb holds only in-frame clones, not every one. The sample shows 150,000 to 200,000 clones, roughly 81% of them seen only once. The approximately 120-subject validation cohort, separate from the 666-subject first cohort, included the donors. The germline gives CDR1 GTSNPN, CDR2 SVGIG (reference sequence). Trimming removed 2 bases from V and 5 bases from J; junction bases left unmatched: 12. The CDR3 totals 16 residues. Points on this clone: The antigen remains undetermined.

This chain connects TRBV30 to TRBJ1-2; 9 nucleotides agree with TRBD1. The receptor was derived from a woman aged 25 to 39 in good health and CMV-seronegative. The sequenced sample consisted of PBMCs. DNA for the CDR3: TGTGCCTGGAGTCCAACCGACAGGGGGAAGTGGTATGGCTACACCTTC. Residues: CAWSPTDRGKWYGYTF.